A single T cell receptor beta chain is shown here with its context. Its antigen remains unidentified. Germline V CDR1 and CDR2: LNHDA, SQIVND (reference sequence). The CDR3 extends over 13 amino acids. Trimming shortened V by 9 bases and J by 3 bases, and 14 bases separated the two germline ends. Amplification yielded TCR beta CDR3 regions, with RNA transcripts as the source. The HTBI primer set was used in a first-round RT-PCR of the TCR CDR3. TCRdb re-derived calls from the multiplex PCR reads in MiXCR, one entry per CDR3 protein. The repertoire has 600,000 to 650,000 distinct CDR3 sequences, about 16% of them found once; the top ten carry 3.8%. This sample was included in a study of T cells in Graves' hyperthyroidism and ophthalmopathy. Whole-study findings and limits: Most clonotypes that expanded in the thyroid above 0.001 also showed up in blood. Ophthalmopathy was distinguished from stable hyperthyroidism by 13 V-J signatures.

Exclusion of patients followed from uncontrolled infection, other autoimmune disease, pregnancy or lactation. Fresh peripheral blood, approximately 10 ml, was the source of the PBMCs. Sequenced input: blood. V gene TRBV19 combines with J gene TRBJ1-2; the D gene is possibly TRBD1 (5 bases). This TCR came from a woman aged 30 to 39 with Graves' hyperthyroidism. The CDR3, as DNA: TGTGCCAGGGGGGTGAGGAGGGACTATGGCTACACCTTC. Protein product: CARGVRRDYGYTF.